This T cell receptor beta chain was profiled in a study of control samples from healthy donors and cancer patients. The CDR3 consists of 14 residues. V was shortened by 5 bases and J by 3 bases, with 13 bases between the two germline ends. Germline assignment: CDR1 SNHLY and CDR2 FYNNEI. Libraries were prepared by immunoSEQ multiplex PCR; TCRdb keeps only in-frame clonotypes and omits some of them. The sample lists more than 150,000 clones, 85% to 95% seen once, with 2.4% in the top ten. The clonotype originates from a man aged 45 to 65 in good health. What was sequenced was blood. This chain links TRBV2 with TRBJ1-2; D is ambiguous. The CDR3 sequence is CASSRTENHYGYTF. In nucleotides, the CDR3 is TGTGCCAGCAGTCGTACCGAAAACCACTATGGCTACACCTTC.